The entry below gives a single T cell receptor (beta chain) sequence along with its context. Its specificity is unknown. The record originates from a study of cytomegalovirus exposure and HLA in healthy donors. Study findings and constraints: Presence/absence analyses assumed roughly uniform sequencing depth across donors. Further analysis was carried out later, and it showed several of the most significant clusters appearing linked to common viral pathogens.

The PCR contained 60 Vbeta and 13 Jbeta primers. Data came from immunoSEQ multiplex PCR; TCRdb stores just in-frame clones and leaves some out. The sample comprises 200,000 or so clones, approximately 85% of which are singletons, and around 6% rests with the top ten. The clonotype comes from a woman in her fifties or sixties in good health and CMV-seropositive. Sequencing was performed on PBMCs.

CDR3 residues: CASSEVLAGFGELFF. As DNA, the CDR3 is TGTGCCAGCAGTGAAGTGCTAGCGGGATTCGGGGAGCTGTTTTTT. The chain combines TRBV6-1 with TRBJ2-2; 9 positions agree with TRBD2. V dropped 1 base and J dropped 7; count of bases not matched to a gene: 4. This CDR3 region has 15 residues. Germline assignment: CDR1 MNHNS and CDR2 SASEGT.